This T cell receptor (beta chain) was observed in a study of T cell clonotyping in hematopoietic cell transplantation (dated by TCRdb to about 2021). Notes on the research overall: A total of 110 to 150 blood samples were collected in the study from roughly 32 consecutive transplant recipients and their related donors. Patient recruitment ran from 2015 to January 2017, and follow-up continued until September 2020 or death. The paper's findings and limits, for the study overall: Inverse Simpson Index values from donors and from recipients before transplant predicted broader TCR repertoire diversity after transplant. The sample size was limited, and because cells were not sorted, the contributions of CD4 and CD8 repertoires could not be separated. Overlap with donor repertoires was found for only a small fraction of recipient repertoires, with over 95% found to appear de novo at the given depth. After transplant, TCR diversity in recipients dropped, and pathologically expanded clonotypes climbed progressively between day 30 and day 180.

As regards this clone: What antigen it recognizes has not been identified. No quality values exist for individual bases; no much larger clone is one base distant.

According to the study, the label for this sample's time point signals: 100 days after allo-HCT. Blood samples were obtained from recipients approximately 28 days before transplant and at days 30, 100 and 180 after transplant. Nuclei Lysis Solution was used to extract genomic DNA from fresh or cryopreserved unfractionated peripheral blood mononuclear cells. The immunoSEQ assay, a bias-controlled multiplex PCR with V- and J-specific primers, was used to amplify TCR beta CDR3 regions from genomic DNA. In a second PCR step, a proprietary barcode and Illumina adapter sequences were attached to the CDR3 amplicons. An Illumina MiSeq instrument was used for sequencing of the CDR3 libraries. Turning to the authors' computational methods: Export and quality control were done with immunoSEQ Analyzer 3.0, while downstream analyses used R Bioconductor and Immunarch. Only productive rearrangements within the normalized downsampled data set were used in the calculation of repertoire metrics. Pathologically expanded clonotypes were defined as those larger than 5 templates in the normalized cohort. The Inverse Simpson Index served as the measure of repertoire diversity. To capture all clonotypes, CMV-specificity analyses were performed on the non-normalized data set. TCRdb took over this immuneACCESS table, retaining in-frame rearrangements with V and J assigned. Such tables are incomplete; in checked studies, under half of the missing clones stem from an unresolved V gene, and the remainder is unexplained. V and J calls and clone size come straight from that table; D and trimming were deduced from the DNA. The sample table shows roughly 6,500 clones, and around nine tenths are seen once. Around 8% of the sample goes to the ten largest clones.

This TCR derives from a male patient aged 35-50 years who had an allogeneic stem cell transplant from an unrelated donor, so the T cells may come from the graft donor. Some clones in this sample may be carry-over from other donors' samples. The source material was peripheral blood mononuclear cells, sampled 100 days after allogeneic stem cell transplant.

CDR3 reads: CAGGRFNQPQHF. The DNA sequence is given as TGTGCCGGAGGTAGGTTCAATCAGCCCCAGCATTTT. This chain joins TRBV6-1 to TRBJ1-5, with the identity of the D gene unclear. V and J lose 11 bases and 3 bases, and a span of 11 bases separates them. The cysteine opens and the phenylalanine closes a CDR3 of 12 amino acids. The kept DNA is CDR3 alone, 36 bases in frame from the first base. Via the germline V gene, CDR1 is MNHNS and CDR2 SASEGT.